The 27 T cell receptor beta chains given below trace back to one sample, sequenced in a study of T cells in Graves' hyperthyroidism and ophthalmopathy. Authors of the study amplified TCR beta CDR3 regions from RNA transcripts. HTBI primers were employed in a first-round RT-PCR of the TCR CDR3. TCRdb fed the multiplex PCR reads into MiXCR, producing one record per CDR3 protein. The sample has about 400,000 distinct CDR3 sequences, just under 15% seen once. Sequences were obtained from blood. The receptors were gathered from a woman younger than 45 with Graves' hyperthyroidism.

J is TRBJ1-6 and V is TRBV27; TRBD1 might be the D (6 bases). The CDR3 has 16 amino acids. The V gene's germline CDR1 is MNHEY and CDR2 SMNVEV (reference sequence). V was cut by 3 bases and J by 9 bases, with 18 bases left in between. CDR3 DNA: TGTGCCAGCAGTTTTTTTTTTAAGGGGGTAGGTTCACCCCTCCACTTT. It yields the protein CASSFFFKGVGSPLHF.

This clonotype was detected many times. The V gene is TRBV5-1, the J gene TRBJ1-2; D is unresolved. Trimming stripped 1 base from V and 6 bases from J, with 10 bases between. The CDR3 consists of 13 residues. Germline assignment: CDR1 SGHRS and CDR2 YFSETQ. The CDR3 sequence: CASSLQKTDGYTF. As DNA, the CDR3 is TGCGCCAGCAGCTTGCAAAAGACGGATGGCTACACCTTC.

The CDR3 here is CASSLGGGQPEAFF. The CDR3 DNA is TGTGCCAGCAGCTTAGGCGGGGGACAGCCTGAAGCTTTCTTT. The chain links TRBV13 to TRBJ1-1; 7 nucleotides agree with TRBD1. V was clipped by 0 bases and J by 6 bases; unmatched bases: 4. The CDR3 contains 14 residues. Per germline, CDR1 PRHDT and CDR2 FYEKMQ (reference sequence).

A note on this clonotype: A much larger clone is a single base away; this may be a read error. The chain couples TRBV27 to TRBJ2-7, with TRBD2 identical over 10 bases. Germline V gene sequence: CDR1 MNHEY, CDR2 SMNVEV (reference sequence). The CDR3 consists of 13 residues. CDR3 sequence: CASSLFLTSGLDF. The CDR3 DNA reads as TGTGCCAGCAGTTTATTCCTGACTAGCGGGTTAGACTTC.

V and J are TRBV12-3 or TRBV12-4 and TRBJ2-7, with D uncertain. V was cut by 5 bases and J by 0 bases, with 8 bases left in between. The CDR3 contains 13 residues. The CDR3 region is CASSMPPSYEQYF. The CDR3 DNA reads TGTGCCAGCAGTATGCCTCCCTCCTACGAGCAGTACTTC.

This clonotype was recorded at least ten times. The rearrangement links TRBV20-1 to TRBJ2-7; 7 nucleotides agree with TRBD1. V was pared by 1 base and J by 3 bases, with 9 bases of the junction left unmatched. This CDR3 comprises 15 residues. Looked up from germline, CDR1 is DFQATT and CDR2 is SNEGSKA (reference sequence). CDR3 region: CSARGATGRNYEQYF. The CDR3 region has the DNA TGCAGTGCTAGAGGCGCGACAGGGCGAAACTACGAGCAGTACTTC.

This clonotype was seen at least ten times. This chain joins TRBV7-9 and TRBJ1-4; 8 bases agree with TRBD1. The germline CDR1 and CDR2 sequences are SEHNR and FQNEAQ (reference sequence). The CDR3 totals 15 residues. V was pared by 1 base and J by 8 bases, with 6 bases of the junction left unmatched. The CDR3 region is CASSLGAGGEEKLFF. CDR3 in DNA: TGTGCCAGCAGCTTAGGGGCAGGGGGCGAAGAAAAACTGTTTTTT.

This clonotype was seen at least ten times. J is TRBJ2-1 and V is TRBV5-1; 12 nucleotides align to TRBD2. V lost 2 bases, J lost 4 bases, and 4 bases stayed unmatched. The CDR3 totals 16 residues. CDR1 SGHRS and CDR2 YFSETQ come from the germline V gene. The CDR3 loop reads CASSFRLAGVYNEQFF. CDR3 sequence (DNA): TGCGCCAGCAGCTTCAGACTAGCGGGAGTATACAATGAGCAGTTCTTC.

The sample holds a few counts of this clonotype. The DNA of the CDR3 is TGTGCCACCAGTGATGCTGATGGGGCCAACGTCCTGACTTTC. Residues: CATSDADGANVLTF. The chain carries TRBV24-1 and TRBJ2-6; D is unclear. The CDR3 has 14 amino acids. V lost 3 bases and J 3 bases, leaving 5 bases between the germline ends. CDR1 is KGHDR, CDR2 SFDVKD, per germline.

Ten or more counts support this clonotype. J is TRBJ2-5 and V is TRBV28; no definite D call. Trimming left V 5 bases short and J 7 bases short, with 11 bases between. The germline V gene encodes CDR1 MDHEN and CDR2 SYDVKM. This CDR3 is built from 12 residues. The CDR3 here is CASSLPGSTQYF. DNA for the CDR3: TGTGCCAGCAGTCTACCCGGGTCGACCCAGTACTTC.

The sample holds many counts of this clonotype. The chain couples TRBV9 to TRBJ2-1; 11 nucleotides align to TRBD2. The J segment lost 11 bases and the V segment lost 0 bases, leaving 4 bases of the junction unmatched. The CDR3 sequence is 14 residues long. CDR1 is SGDLS, CDR2 YYNGEE, per germline. The CDR3 DNA reads TGTGCCAGCAGCGTAGCTACTAGCGGGAGTCAGCAGTTCTTC. This sequence encodes CASSVATSGSQQFF. Variable domain in full (rest from reference TRBV9 and TRBJ2-1): DSGVTQTPKHLITATGQRVTLRCSPRSGDLSVYWYQQSLDQGLQFLIQYYNGEERAKGNILERFSAQQFPDLHSELNLSSLELGDSALYFCASSVATSGSQQFFGPGTRLTVL.

In regard to this clonotype: One junction end disagrees with the germline gene, perhaps due to a read error. V and J are TRBV5-1 and TRBJ2-1; 7 nucleotides agree with TRBD2. The CDR3 contains 16 residues. CDR1 is SGHRS and CDR2 is YFSETQ in the germline V gene. The CDR3 region has the DNA TGCGCCAGCAGCTTGTTACCTAGCGGCACCTACAATGAGCGGTTCTTC. Residues: CASSLLPSGTYNERFF.

The chain's CDR3 is CASSLSQDRAYGYTF. In DNA form, the CDR3 reads TGCGCCAGCAGCTTGTCTCAAGACAGGGCGTATGGCTACACCTTC. This chain links TRBV5-1 with TRBJ1-2; 7 bases are shared with TRBD1. Trimming removed 1 base from V and 5 bases from J; junction bases left unmatched: 8. The CDR3 totals 15 residues. CDR1 SGHRS and CDR2 YFSETQ come from the germline V gene.

This clonotype was counted only a few times. The genes are TRBV7-6 and TRBJ1-4; 8 nucleotides agree with TRBD1. Germline CDR1 is SGHVS and CDR2 is FNYEAQ. The CDR3 spans 19 residues. V lost 6 bases and J lost 0; bases outside the gene matches: 15. DNA for the CDR3: TGTGCCAGCAGTCAAAGAGGACAGGGAAAATCGCCAACTAATGAAAAACTGTTTTTT. Its translation: CASSQRGQGKSPTNEKLFF.

With respect to this clonotype: A junction end diverges from the germline sequence, so it may reflect a read error. The J gene is TRBJ2-5, the V gene TRBV7-7; D is perhaps TRBD2 (7 bases). The CDR3 has 15 amino acids. Germline V gene sequence: CDR1 SSHAT, CDR2 FNYEAQ (reference sequence). In DNA, the CDR3 is TGTGCTAGCAGCTTGGGGGCGGGGGATCAAGAGACCCAGTACTTC. Protein: CASSLGAGDQETQYF.

This clonotype has a handful of counts. The chain employs TRBV4-2 and TRBJ2-7; 10 nucleotides line up with TRBD2. From germline, CDR1 is LGHNA and CDR2 YNFKEQ. After removal of 1 base from V and 5 bases from J, the junction contained 8 bases not matched to a gene. The CDR3 consists of 16 residues. CDR3 in amino acids: CASSQVGSSGSHEQYF. In nucleotides, the CDR3 is TGTGCCAGCAGCCAAGTCGGGTCTAGCGGGAGTCACGAGCAGTACTTC.

This clonotype was seen a few times. This clone may be a read error of a much larger clone one base away. The V and J genes are TRBV28 and TRBJ2-3, with TRBD1 as a possible D gene (5 bases). CDR3 length: 17 amino acids. The germline CDR1 and CDR2 sequences are MDHEN and SYDVKM. The CDR3 DNA is TGTGCCAGCAGCCCGACCACCCGACGGTCAAAGACAGATGCGCAGTATTTT. Amino acids: CASSPTTRRSKTDAQYF.

The chain is built from TRBV2 and TRBJ1-6; D unresolved. The CDR3 covers 13 residues. V lost 7 bases, J lost 7 bases, and 11 bases lay in between. Per the germline V gene, CDR1 is SNHLY and CDR2 is FYNNEI. The CDR3 DNA follows: TGTGCCAGCATAGTTCAGTCGAATTCACCCCTCCACTTT. As protein: CASIVQSNSPLHF. Full variable domain (outside the CDR3, taken from reference TRBV2 and TRBJ1-6): EPEVTQTPSHQVTQMGQEVILRCVPISNHLYFYWYRQILGQKVEFLVSFYNNEISEKSEIFDDQFSVERPDGSNFTLKIRSTKLEDSAMYFCASIVQSNSPLHFGNGTRLTVT.

This clonotype appeared many times. CDR3 bases: TGCAGTGCCCTTACTTCGGACAGGGGGGATTCACCCCTCCACTTT. Translating it yields CSALTSDRGDSPLHF. The V gene is TRBV20-1, the J gene TRBJ1-6; TRBD1 agrees at 10 bases. Germline trimming cut 6 bases from V and 8 bases from J; bases unmatched to any gene: 10. Germline assignment: CDR1 DFQATT and CDR2 SNEGSKA (reference sequence). There are 15 residues in the CDR3.

This clonotype was picked up a small number of times. A much larger clone lies one base from this, so it may be a read error. The rearrangement uses TRBV18 and TRBJ2-3; 13 positions match TRBD2. This CDR3 spans 18 amino acids. Germline V lookup: CDR1 KGHSH, CDR2 LQKENI. This CDR3 reads CTSSPPLAGGPPTDTQYF. The DNA for the CDR3 is TGTACCAGCTCACCACCACTAGCGGGAGGGCCTCCAACAGATACGCAGTATTTT.

In this sample, this clonotype turned up many times. J is TRBJ2-1 and V is TRBV6-6, with D possibly being TRBD2 (7 bases). CDR3 length: 14 residues. Germline assignment: CDR1 MNHNY and CDR2 SVGAGI (reference sequence). With 2 bases removed from V and 5 bases from J, the gap between germline ends came to 10 bases. CDR3 in amino acids: CASSYTGGHNEQFF. CDR3 coding DNA: TGTGCCAGCAGTTACACCGGGGGGCACAATGAGCAGTTCTTC.

This clonotype came up many times. The chain couples TRBV18 to TRBJ2-7; TRBD2 matches at 9 bases. CDR1 is KGHSH, CDR2 LQKENI, per germline. The CDR3 has 16 amino acids. The V segment lost 2 bases and the J segment 6 bases; nucleotides outside the gene matches: 11. DNA of the CDR3: TGTGCCAGCTCACCAGTTAGCGGGAGTTCGGCCATCGAGCAGTACTTC. Its protein product is CASSPVSGSSAIEQYF.

This sequence joins TRBV29-1 and TRBJ2-1; 7 nucleotides match TRBD1. The CDR3 is made up of 13 amino acids. J gave up 4 bases and V 3 bases, and 3 bases lay outside the gene matches. In germline, CDR1 is SQVTM, CDR2 ANQGSEA. CDR3: CSVDDRVYNEQFF. The CDR3 DNA reads as TGCAGCGTTGACGACAGGGTGTACAATGAGCAGTTCTTC.

This clonotype was seen many times. The chain has TRBV28 and TRBJ2-1; 9 nucleotides line up with TRBD2. This CDR3 comprises 16 residues. Germline loops: CDR1 MDHEN, CDR2 SYDVKM. With 6 bases clipped from V and 2 bases from J, the junction kept 8 bases outside the gene matches. The CDR3 spells CASSRRAGGAYNEQFF. The CDR3 DNA follows: TGTGCCAGCAGCCGGAGGGCGGGAGGGGCCTACAATGAGCAGTTCTTC.

This clonotype was seen at least ten times. The genes are TRBV30 and TRBJ1-1; perhaps TRBD1 as D (5 bases). With 1 base removed from V and 6 bases from J, the gap between germline ends came to 9 bases. The CDR3 is 12 residues long. Germline values: CDR1 GTSNPN, CDR2 SVGIG (reference sequence). CDR3 in DNA: TGTGCCTGGAGTGAAAGGGGCGCTGAAGCTTTCTTT. Translation: CAWSERGAEAFF.

This clonotype was seen repeatedly, ten times or more. The V gene is TRBV6-1, the J gene TRBJ1-1; D is undetermined. The V and J ends lost 6 bases and 1 base respectively, with 9 bases between them. The germline CDR1 and CDR2 sequences are MNHNS and SASEGT. CDR3 length equals 13 residues. CDR3 sequence (DNA): TGTGCCAGCAGGCTCGGACGGAACACTGAAGCTTTCTTT. It yields the protein CASRLGRNTEAFF.

At least ten counts were recorded for this clonotype. V and J are TRBV3-1 and TRBJ2-7; a possible D gene is TRBD2 (7 bases). The CDR3 extends over 15 amino acids. CDR1 and CDR2 from the germline V gene are LGHDT and YNNKEL (reference sequence). V dropped 4 bases and J dropped 5 bases, with 18 bases sitting between them. The CDR3 DNA reads as TGTGCCAGCAGCCGTCATACGGGGGGCACAGACGAGCAGTACTTC. Amino acid sequence: CASSRHTGGTDEQYF.